The T cell receptor beta chain under discussion was sequenced for a study of control samples from healthy donors and cancer patients. This CDR3 is 15 amino acids long. Between the trimmed V and J ends, which lost 4 bases and 5 bases, there was a span of 17 bases. Germline CDR1 LGHDT, CDR2 YNNKEL (reference sequence). Measured with immunoSEQ multiplex PCR; TCRdb has only the in-frame clones, and not every one. The sample shows over 75,000 clones, approximately 78% of them seen only once. The chain has TRBV3-1 (or the pseudogene TRBV3-2) and TRBJ2-5, with D perhaps matching TRBD1 or TRBD2 (5 bases each). The source material was blood. The clonotype comes from a man aged 55 to 70 in good health. CDR3 protein: CASSLDPGLAETQYF. CDR3 bases: TGTGCCAGCAGCCTCGATCCGGGGCTCGCGGAGACCCAGTACTTC.